This TCR beta chain was captured by sequencing in a study of glioma-infiltrating T cells after dendritic cell vaccination. Across the study: The vaccine used monocyte-derived dendritic cells pulsed overnight with autologous tumor lysate.

Per germline, CDR1 SGHRS and CDR2 YFSETQ. With 0 bases removed from V and 6 bases from J, the gap between germline ends came to 10 bases. The CDR3 runs 13 residues. General study points: Survival was not directly related to TCR clonality in these patients.

The PCR used 60 V beta and 13 J beta primers. The assay was immunoSEQ multiplex PCR, and TCRdb's table has in-frame clones only and misses some. The profile covers about 49,000 clones, with 85% appearing a single time and about 10% taken by the ten largest. Only one count was recorded for this clone. Its antigen remains unknown. The receptor comes from a human donor with glioblastoma. V usage is TRBV5-1 and J usage is TRBJ2-7, with D maybe TRBD2 (5 bases). The material was blood, obtained before dendritic cell vaccination. CDR3 DNA: TGCGCCAGCAGCTTGGAAGCGGTGCTCGAGCAGTACTTC. It translates to CASSLEAVLEQYF.